The 18 T cell receptor beta chains below come from one sample, sequenced in a study of regulatory T cells in long-lasting Graves disease. Time point here: newly diagnosed GD, antithyroid drugs for less than 3 months. Generation of the TCR library employed RNA extracted from PBMCs. Combining iRepertoire HTBI primers with Arm-PCR of CDR3 regions, the authors built TCR beta libraries. TCRdb reanalysed the multiplex PCR reads using MiXCR and keeps one entry per CDR3 protein. The data hold 400,000 to 500,000 distinct CDR3 sequences, with less than 20% observed a single time. This sample was shared with a second study, whose subject was T cells in Graves' hyperthyroidism and ophthalmopathy.

This sample comprised peripheral blood mononuclear cells (PBMCs), obtained at new diagnosis, from a patient treated with antithyroid drugs. The receptors derive from a woman younger than 35 with Graves disease.

This sequence joins TRBV15 and TRBJ2-1; a possible D gene is TRBD2 (6 bases). The germline V gene encodes CDR1 LNHNV and CDR2 YYDKDF (reference sequence). The germline V and J ends were trimmed by 0 bases and 6 bases, with 18 bases remaining between them. This CDR3 has 17 amino acids. The DNA of the CDR3 is TGTGCCACCAGCAGAGAGGTCAGGCTAGCGAGCTTCAATGAGCAGTTCTTC. Protein product: CATSREVRLASFNEQFF.

The chain uses TRBV7-2 and TRBJ2-1, with 12 bases that match TRBD2. V shed 7 bases and J 1 base; nucleotides not matched to a gene: 8. The CDR3 spans 17 residues. Germline CDR1 reads SGHTA; CDR2 reads FQGNSA. The CDR3 DNA follows: TGTGCCAGCATTCTAACCGGACTAGCGGGATCCTACAATGAGCAGTTCTTC. It yields the protein CASILTGLAGSYNEQFF.

This clonotype has ten or more counts. V gene TRBV3-1 combines with J gene TRBJ2-2, with D perhaps matching TRBD2 (6 bases). The CDR3 loop spans 15 amino acids. V lost 1 base and J lost 3, with 9 bases in between. Germline-derived CDR1 and CDR2 are LGHDT and YNNKEL (reference sequence). The CDR3 DNA sequence: TGTGCCAGCAGCCAAGCGGGAGTGTACACCGGGGAGCTGTTTTTT. Its translation: CASSQAGVYTGELFF.

This clonotype came up a few times. The chain carries TRBV29-1 and TRBJ2-1; 7 nucleotides agree with TRBD2. The CDR3 is 11 residues long. Per germline, CDR1 SQVTM and CDR2 ANQGSEA. With 3 bases clipped from V and 8 bases from J, the junction kept 1 base outside the gene matches. The CDR3 nucleotides are TGCAGCGTTGACGGGGGGTATGAGCAGTTCTTC. Amino acid sequence: CSVDGGYEQFF.

This clonotype was recorded many times. This chain uses TRBV7-2 with TRBJ2-7; D uncertain. Germline assignment: CDR1 SGHTA and CDR2 FQGNSA. The CDR3 length is 11 residues. V lost 8 bases, J lost 4 bases, and 9 bases lay in between. The CDR3 DNA reads as TGTGCCAGCCAGGAAAGGTACGAGCAGTACTTC. This sequence encodes CASQERYEQYF.

This clonotype occurred many times. J is TRBJ2-3 and V is TRBV28; D is unresolved. Germline CDR1 is MDHEN and CDR2 is SYDVKM. This CDR3 is built from 17 residues. Trimming pared 5 bases from V and 2 bases from J, leaving 20 bases between. CDR3 DNA: TGTGCCAGCAGTCCGCCCCGGCTCAGCGCTGACACAGATACGCAGTATTTT. Its protein is CASSPPRLSADTDTQYF.

V gene TRBV10-3 combines with J gene TRBJ2-1; TRBD2 agrees at 12 bases. J gave up 6 bases and V 2 bases, and 8 bases lay outside the gene matches. CDR1 ENHRY and CDR2 SYGVKD come from the germline V gene. CDR3 size: 17 residues. The CDR3 here is CAISEMTSGRDPNEQFF. DNA of the CDR3: TGTGCCATCAGTGAGATGACTAGCGGGAGAGACCCCAATGAGCAGTTCTTC.

This clonotype was counted at least ten times. V is TRBV28 and J is TRBJ2-6, with 12 positions matching TRBD2. V shed 5 bases and J 3 bases; nucleotides not matched to a gene: 8. Germline-derived CDR1 and CDR2 are MDHEN and SYDVKM. This CDR3 region has 18 residues. For the CDR3, the DNA is TGTGCCAGCAGTCCCAGACTAGCGGGAGTGGATGGGGCCAACGTCCTGACTTTC. It codes for CASSPRLAGVDGANVLTF.

The rearrangement uses TRBV20-1 and TRBJ2-1; maybe TRBD1 (7 bases). Trimming took off 3 bases at V and 0 bases at J, with 18 bases between the two ends. Germline assignment: CDR1 DFQATT and CDR2 SNEGSKA (reference sequence). This CDR3 has 17 residues. This CDR3 reads CSASGQGGLGSYNEQFF. CDR3 bases: TGCAGTGCTAGCGGTCAGGGGGGTCTTGGCTCCTACAATGAGCAGTTCTTC.

This clonotype appeared a few times. The chain combines TRBV4-3 with TRBJ2-3, with 8 bases identical to TRBD2. The end of the DNA is better explained by TRBJ2-7, so the J call may be wrong. The CDR3 consists of 16 residues. Germline values: CDR1 LGHNA, CDR2 YSLEER. This CDR3 reads CASSQDMREAVGEQYF. CDR3 in DNA: TGCGCCAGCAGCCAAGATATGCGGGAGGCGGTGGGGGAGCAGTACTTC.

The gene calls are TRBV28 and TRBJ2-5, with a weak D call TRBD2 (5 bases). This CDR3 is built from 17 residues. Germline CDR1 and CDR2: MDHEN and SYDVKM. V was shortened by 6 bases and J by 5 bases, with 25 bases between the two germline ends. CDR3 nucleotide sequence: TGTGCCAGCAGACCCGGGGTAGGGCGATGGCGGCGGGAGACCCAGTACTTC. Translation gives CASRPGVGRWRRETQYF.

This clonotype has a handful of counts. This sequence joins TRBV5-1 and TRBJ1-4, with a possible D match to TRBD1 (5 bases). The CDR3 loop spans 17 amino acids. Germline lookup yields CDR1 SGHRS and CDR2 YFSETQ. V lost 2 bases and J 7 bases, leaving 21 bases between the germline ends. Here the CDR3 reads CASSLRGGIGVAEKLFF. The DNA of the CDR3 is TGCGCCAGCAGCTTAAGGGGAGGGATCGGAGTCGCTGAAAAACTGTTTTTT.

This clonotype was picked up a small number of times. The chain carries TRBV30 and TRBJ1-1; D may be TRBD1 (6 bases). Between the trimmed V and J ends, which lost 8 bases and 6 bases, there was a span of 16 bases. Germline-derived CDR1 and CDR2 are GTSNPN and SVGIG (reference sequence). There are 12 residues in the CDR3. The chain's CDR3 is CAGTGALAEAFF. CDR3 coding DNA: TGTGCCGGTACGGGGGCGCTCGCTGAAGCTTTCTTT.

This clonotype showed up many times. This rearrangement joins TRBV28 to TRBJ1-5, with D unresolved. This CDR3 contains 12 residues. Germline V gene data show CDR1 as MDHEN and CDR2 as SYDVKM. The germline V and J ends were trimmed by 6 bases and 4 bases, with 7 bases remaining between them. The CDR3 coding sequence is TGTGCCAGCAGCTTGCCGAATCAGCCCCAGCATTTT. It encodes CASSLPNQPQHF. The complete variable domain, with remaining parts taken from reference TRBV28 and TRBJ1-5, reads DVKVTQSSRYLVKRTGEKVFLECVQDMDHENMFWYRQDPGLGLRLIYFSYDVKMKEKGDIPEGYSVSREKKERFSLILESASTNQTSMYLCASSLPNQPQHFGDGTRLSIL.

This clonotype came up a few times. This chain connects TRBV6-1 to TRBJ2-7; TRBD1 agrees at 8 bases. This CDR3 is 14 amino acids long. From germline, CDR1 is MNHNS and CDR2 SASEGT. The ends lost 8 bases at V and 7 bases at J; junction bases unmatched: 13. The CDR3 region has the DNA TGTGCCAGCGGCCTGACAGGGGCGATCGAGGAGCAGTACTTC. It is translated as CASGLTGAIEEQYF.

This clonotype was observed a few times. A read error is possible here, since a much larger clone lies one base away. The chain has TRBV7-3 and TRBJ2-7, with 11 bases fitting TRBD2. The CDR3 is 15 residues long. The trim removed 6 bases at V and 7 bases at J, leaving 11 bases unmatched. Germline CDR1 is SGHTA and CDR2 is FQGTGA. The DNA for the CDR3 is TGTGCCAGCAGTTCAACTAGCGGGAGTGGGAGTGAGCAGTACTTC. Translation gives CASSSTSGSGSEQYF.

In this sample, this clonotype turned up a few times. The chain combines TRBV12-5 with TRBJ2-2, with TRBD2 matching 7 bases. Germline V CDR1 and CDR2: LGHNT, FRNRAP. The junction had 2 bases not matched to a gene; V was cut back by 1 base and J by 3 bases. This CDR3 has 15 amino acids. The CDR3, as DNA: TGTGCTAGTGGTTTGGGCCTAGCGGACACCGGGGAGCTGTTTTTT. It codes for CASGLGLADTGELFF.

Worth noting for this clonotype: This clone may be a read error of a much larger clone one base away. This sequence joins TRBV28 and TRBJ2-7, with D maybe TRBD1 (5 bases). V lost 4 bases and J lost 7, with 14 bases in between. This CDR3 has 13 amino acids. The germline V gene has CDR1 MDHEN and CDR2 SYDVKM. The CDR3 DNA reads as TGTGCCAGCAGTTCTCTAGTTTACAGGGAGCAGTACTTC. Protein sequence: CASSSLVYREQYF.